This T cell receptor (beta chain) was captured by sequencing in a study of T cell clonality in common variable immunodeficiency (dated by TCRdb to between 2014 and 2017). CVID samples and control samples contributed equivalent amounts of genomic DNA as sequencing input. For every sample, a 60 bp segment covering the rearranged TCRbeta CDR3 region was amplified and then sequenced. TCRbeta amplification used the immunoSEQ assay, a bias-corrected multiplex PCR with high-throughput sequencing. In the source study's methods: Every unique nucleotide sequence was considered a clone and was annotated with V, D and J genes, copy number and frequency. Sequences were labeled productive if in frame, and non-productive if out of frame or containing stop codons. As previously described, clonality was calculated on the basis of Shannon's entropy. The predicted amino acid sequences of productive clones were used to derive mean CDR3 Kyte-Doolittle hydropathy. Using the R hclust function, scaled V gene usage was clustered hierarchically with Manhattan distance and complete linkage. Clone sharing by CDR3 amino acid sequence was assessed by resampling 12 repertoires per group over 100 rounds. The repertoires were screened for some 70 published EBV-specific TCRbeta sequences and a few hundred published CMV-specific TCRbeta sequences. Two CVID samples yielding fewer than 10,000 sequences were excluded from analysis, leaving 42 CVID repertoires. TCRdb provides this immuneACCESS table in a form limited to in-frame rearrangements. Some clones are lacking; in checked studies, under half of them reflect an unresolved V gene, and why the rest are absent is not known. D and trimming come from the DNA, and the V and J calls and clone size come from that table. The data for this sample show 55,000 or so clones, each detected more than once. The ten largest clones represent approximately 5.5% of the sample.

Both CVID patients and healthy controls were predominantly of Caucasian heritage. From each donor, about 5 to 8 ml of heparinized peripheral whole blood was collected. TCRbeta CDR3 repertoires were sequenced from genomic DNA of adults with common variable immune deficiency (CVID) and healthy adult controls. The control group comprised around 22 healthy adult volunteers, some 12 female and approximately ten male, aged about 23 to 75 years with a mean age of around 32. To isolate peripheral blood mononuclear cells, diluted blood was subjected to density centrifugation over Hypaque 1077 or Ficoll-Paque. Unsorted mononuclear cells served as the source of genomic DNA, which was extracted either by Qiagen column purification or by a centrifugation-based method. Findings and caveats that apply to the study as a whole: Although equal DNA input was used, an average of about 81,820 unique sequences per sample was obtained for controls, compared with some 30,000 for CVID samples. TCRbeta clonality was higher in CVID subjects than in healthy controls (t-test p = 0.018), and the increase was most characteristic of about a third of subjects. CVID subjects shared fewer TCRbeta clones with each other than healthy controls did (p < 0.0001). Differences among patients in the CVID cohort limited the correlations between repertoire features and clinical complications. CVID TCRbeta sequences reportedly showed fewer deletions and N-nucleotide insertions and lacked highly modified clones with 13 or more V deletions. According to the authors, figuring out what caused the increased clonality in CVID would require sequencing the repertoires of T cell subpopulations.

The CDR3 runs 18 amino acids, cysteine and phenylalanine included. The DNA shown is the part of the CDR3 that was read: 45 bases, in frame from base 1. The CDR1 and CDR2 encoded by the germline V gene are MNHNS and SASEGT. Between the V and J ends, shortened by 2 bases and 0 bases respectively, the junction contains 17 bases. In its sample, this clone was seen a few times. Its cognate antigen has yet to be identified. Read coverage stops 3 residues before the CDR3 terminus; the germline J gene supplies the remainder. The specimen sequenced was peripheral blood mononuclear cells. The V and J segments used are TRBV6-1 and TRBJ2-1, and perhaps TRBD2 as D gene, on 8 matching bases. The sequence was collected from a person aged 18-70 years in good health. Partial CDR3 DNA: TGTGCCAGCAGTGAACGGGGGGGACAGTTCTACTCCTACAATGAG. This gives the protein CASSERGGQFYSYNE. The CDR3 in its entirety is CASSERGGQFYSYNEQFF.